The 30 T cell receptor beta chains listed next were all sequenced from one sample in a study of blood T cell repertoires in COVID-19 (dated by TCRdb to 2020 to 2021). Library preparation was by the immunoSEQ multiplex PCR assay. Imported from immuneACCESS, the table was reduced by TCRdb to in-frame sequences with V and J called. These copies leave out some clones; in studies compared against another copy, an unresolved V gene accounts for under half, and the cause of the remainder is not known. Within this sample are hundreds of thousands of clones, with roughly 86% of them counted one time only. The leading ten clones occupy roughly 0.8% of the sample. Material: peripheral blood. The receptors come from a woman in her 30s with acute or convalescent COVID-19.

The chain employs TRBV11-2 and TRBJ2-1; 7 bases are shared with TRBD2. J lost 7 bases, V lost 1 base, and 10 bases had no gene match. The CDR3 is 16 amino acids. CDR1 is SGHAT, CDR2 FQNNGV, per germline. The DNA for the CDR3 is TGTGCCAGCAGCTTAGGGACGGGAGGCCCTATGAATGAGCAGTTCTTC. It specifies CASSLGTGGPMNEQFF.

This chain connects TRBV4-3 to TRBJ1-2; D ambiguous. V was pared by 0 bases and J by 4 bases, with 12 bases between. In germline, CDR1 is LGHNA, CDR2 YSLEER. The CDR3 extends over 15 amino acids. This CDR3 is CASSQDQLLVYGYTF. The CDR3, as DNA: TGCGCCAGCAGCCAAGACCAGCTGCTAGTCTATGGCTACACCTTC.

J is TRBJ2-2 and V is TRBV23-1, with TRBD2 matching over 9 bases. TRBV23-1 is designated an ORF whose function remains uncertain. With V trimmed by 8 bases and J by 7 bases, 20 bases remained unmatched. This CDR3 is built from 18 residues. The CDR3 sequence: CASAKPRQSGRYDGELFF. The CDR3 region has the DNA TGCGCCAGCGCAAAACCCAGACAAAGCGGGAGGTACGACGGGGAGCTGTTTTTT.

The rearrangement joins TRBV19 to TRBJ2-2; D might be TRBD2 (6 bases). The CDR3 is 16 amino acids. The germline V gene encodes CDR1 LNHDA and CDR2 SQIVND (reference sequence). V was cut by 3 bases and J by 6 bases, with 17 bases left in between. CDR3 protein: CASSILGGSSPGELFF. The CDR3 DNA sequence: TGTGCCAGTAGTATTCTTGGAGGGAGCAGCCCCGGGGAGCTGTTTTTT.

This rearrangement joins TRBV7-9 to TRBJ2-1; D is undetermined. With 5 bases removed from V and 0 bases from J, the gap between germline ends came to 17 bases. CDR3 length: 17 amino acids. The germline V gene has CDR1 SEHNR and CDR2 FQNEAQ (reference sequence). The CDR3 region is CASSQPLGESSYNEQFF. The CDR3 nucleotides are TGTGCCAGCAGCCAACCCCTAGGTGAGAGCTCCTACAATGAGCAGTTCTTC.

The CDR3 is CASSTGQAVDQPQHF. The CDR3 nucleotides are TGTGCCAGTAGTACGGGACAGGCGGTGGATCAGCCCCAGCATTTT. The chain recombines TRBV19 with TRBJ1-5; TRBD1 matches 8 bases. Germline V gene sequence: CDR1 LNHDA, CDR2 SQIVND (reference sequence). With V trimmed by 4 bases and J by 5 bases, 7 bases remained unmatched. The CDR3 is 15 residues long.

The chain is built from TRBV11-3 and TRBJ1-1; TRBD1 agrees at 7 bases. This CDR3 region has 11 residues. J lost 11 bases, V lost 5 bases, and 5 bases had no gene match. Germline loops: CDR1 SGHNT, CDR2 YENEEA. CDR3 region: CASSGSGGAFF. CDR3 in DNA: TGTGCCAGCAGCGGCTCAGGGGGGGCTTTCTTT.

V is TRBV4-3 and J is TRBJ2-5, with 8 nucleotides matching TRBD2. Germline loops: CDR1 LGHNA, CDR2 YSLEER. The V and J ends lost 0 bases and 4 bases, in that order; junction bases with no gene match: 7. CDR3 length: 16 residues. For the CDR3, the DNA is TGCGCCAGCAGCCAAGACGGGTTGGCGGGAGGAGAGACCCAGTACTTC. This gives the protein CASSQDGLAGGETQYF.

This clone has a handful of counts. The gene calls are TRBV30 and TRBJ2-2, with D uncertain. The CDR3 covers 12 residues. The ends were cut back, 1 base at V and 7 bases at J, with 7 bases in the middle. CDR1 is GTSNPN and CDR2 is SVGIG in the germline V gene (reference sequence). CDR3 in amino acids: CAWSGVNGELFF. The CDR3 nucleotides read TGTGCCTGGAGTGGAGTAAACGGGGAGCTGTTTTTT.

The chain has TRBV27 and TRBJ1-1; 10 nucleotides align to TRBD1. J gave up 6 bases and V 8 bases, and 12 bases lay outside the gene matches. In germline, CDR1 is MNHEY, CDR2 SMNVEV (reference sequence). The CDR3 is 15 amino acids. This chain's CDR3 is CASLGWGGQGSEAFF. The CDR3, as DNA: TGTGCCAGCCTGGGTTGGGGGGGACAGGGGTCTGAAGCTTTCTTT.

The chain combines TRBV7-9 with TRBJ2-2; possibly TRBD2 for D (6 bases). Trimming left V 3 bases short and J 6 bases short, with 8 bases between. The CDR3 is 13 amino acids. The V gene's germline CDR1 is SEHNR and CDR2 FQNEAQ (reference sequence). In DNA form, the CDR3 reads TGTGCCAGCAGCTTTCGGGGGTCCGGGGAGCTGTTTTTT. This translates into CASSFRGSGELFF.

V and J are TRBV24-1 and TRBJ2-1, with D perhaps TRBD2 (5 bases). The V end was cut by 1 base, the J end by 5 bases, with 8 bases between. Germline V gene sequence: CDR1 KGHDR, CDR2 SFDVKD. CDR3 length: 14 residues. CDR3 sequence: CATSDFTGNNEQFF. DNA of the CDR3: TGTGCCACCAGTGATTTTACGGGAAACAATGAGCAGTTCTTC.

The CDR3 DNA reads as TGTGCCAGCAAGGACACTAATGATCAGCCCCAGCATTTT. Residues: CASKDTNDQPQHF. This chain uses TRBV7-2 with TRBJ1-5; possibly TRBD1 for D (5 bases). CDR3 length: 13 amino acids. Germline CDR1 reads SGHTA; CDR2 reads FQGNSA. V was trimmed by 7 bases and J by 5 bases, leaving 12 bases between them.

This chain uses TRBV13 with TRBJ2-2; 10 nucleotides align to TRBD1. V shed 3 bases and J 6 bases; nucleotides not matched to a gene: 4. The CDR3 loop spans 15 amino acids. Germline CDR1 is PRHDT and CDR2 is FYEKMQ (reference sequence). The CDR3 reads CASSLTGGSAGELFF. CDR3 nucleotide sequence: TGTGCCAGCAGCTTGACAGGGGGCAGCGCCGGGGAGCTGTTTTTT.

This chain joins TRBV6-2 or TRBV6-3 and TRBJ2-3; D perhaps matches TRBD1 (5 bases). CDR1 is MNHEY, CDR2 SVGEGT, per germline. The V end lost 0 bases, the J end lost 4 bases, and 14 bases lay between the germline ends. The CDR3 runs 16 residues. As DNA, the CDR3 is TGTGCCAGCAGTTACTCGGTGGGGCCTGCCTCAGATACGCAGTATTTT. It codes for CASSYSVGPASDTQYF.

J is TRBJ1-3 and V is TRBV5-4; tentatively, D is TRBD1 (5 bases). The CDR3 loop spans 16 amino acids. The germline V and J ends were trimmed by 4 bases and 0 bases, with 14 bases remaining between them. Germline-derived CDR1 and CDR2 are SGHNT and YYREEE (reference sequence). The CDR3 bases are TGTGCCAGCAGCCGGGGGTCCCCACTCTCTGGAAACACCATATATTTT. This translates into CASSRGSPLSGNTIYF.

The chain joins TRBV7-7 to TRBJ2-1; the match to TRBD2 covers 9 bases. The CDR3 loop spans 16 amino acids. Trimming removed 5 bases from V and 0 bases from J; junction bases left unmatched: 5. The V gene's germline CDR1 is SSHAT and CDR2 FNYEAQ (reference sequence). CDR3 coding DNA: TGTGCCAGCAGCATAAATAGCGGGAGCTCCTACAATGAGCAGTTCTTC. This encodes CASSINSGSSYNEQFF. Supplemented by reference TRBV7-7 and TRBJ2-1, the full variable domain reads GAGVSQSPRYKVTKRGQDVTLRCDPISSHATLYWYQQALGQGPEFLTYFNYEAQPDKSGLPSDRFSAERPEGSISTLTIQRTEQRDSAMYRCASSINSGSSYNEQFFGPGTRLTVL.

V is TRBV7-9 and J is TRBJ1-2, with D unresolved. The germline gives CDR1 SEHNR, CDR2 FQNEAQ (reference sequence). V lost 6 bases and J lost 3, with 20 bases in between. The length of the CDR3 is 16 residues. CDR3 in DNA: TGTGCCAGCAGTTCCCCGCGGGCCGGTCACTACTATGGCTACACCTTC. The encoded protein is CASSSPRAGHYYGYTF.

The rearrangement joins TRBV5-6 to TRBJ2-5; 7 bases align to TRBD2. Per germline, CDR1 SGHDT and CDR2 YYEEEE. V gave up 3 bases and J gave up 5 bases; unmatched junction bases: 16. This CDR3 has 17 amino acids. CDR3 bases: TGTGCCAGCAGCTCGGTTGTAAGGCGGGAGTCGCGGGAGACCCAGTACTTC. Translated: CASSSVVRRESRETQYF.

This chain uses TRBV5-4 with TRBJ2-1; tentatively, D is TRBD1 (6 bases). Germline CDR1 SGHNT, CDR2 YYREEE (reference sequence). With 5 bases removed from V and 7 bases from J, the gap between germline ends came to 16 bases. This CDR3 spans 14 amino acids. CDR3 nucleotides: TGTGCCAGCAGTGGACAGAAAGTCCTTAATGAGCAGTTCTTC. Amino acids: CASSGQKVLNEQFF.

The rearrangement uses TRBV30 and TRBJ2-7; 15 bases match TRBD2. With 2 bases clipped from V and 10 bases from J, the junction kept 6 bases outside the gene matches. CDR1 is GTSNPN and CDR2 is SVGIG in the germline V gene (reference sequence). The CDR3 covers 14 residues. In DNA, the CDR3 is TGTGCCTGGAGTAGGACTAGCGGGAGGGCCGATCAGTACTTC. Protein sequence: CAWSRTSGRADQYF. Using reference TRBV30 and TRBJ2-7 for the parts outside the CDR3, the full variable domain is SQTIHQWPATLVQPVGSPLSLECTVEGTSNPNLYWYRQAAGRGLQLLFYSVGIGQISSEVPQNLSASRPQDRQFILSSKKLLLSDSGFYLCAWSRTSGRADQYFGPGTRLTVT.

The chain carries TRBV11-2 and TRBJ2-7; D gene unclear. The CDR3 is 14 residues long. The germline gives CDR1 SGHAT, CDR2 FQNNGV. Trimming removed 5 bases at V and 1 base at J, with 12 bases between. CDR3 amino acids: CASSPTSVSYEQYF. The CDR3, as DNA: TGTGCCAGCAGCCCGACGAGCGTATCCTACGAGCAGTACTTC. The complete variable domain, with remaining parts taken from reference TRBV11-2 and TRBJ2-7, reads EAGVAQSPRYKIIEKRQSVAFWCNPISGHATLYWYQQILGQGPKLLIQFQNNGVVDDSQLPKDRFSAERLKGVDSTLKIQPAKLEDSAVYLCASSPTSVSYEQYFGPGTRLTVT.

The gene calls are TRBV7-9 and TRBJ2-6; the D is unclear. The germline CDR1 and CDR2 sequences are SEHNR and FQNEAQ (reference sequence). The CDR3 totals 16 residues. The V and J ends lost 1 base and 2 bases respectively, with 9 bases between them. The CDR3 bases are TGTGCCAGCAGCTTAGTTAGGAGTACTGGGGCCAACGTCCTGACTTTC. Translating it yields CASSLVRSTGANVLTF.

This rearrangement joins TRBV9 to TRBJ2-1, with 9 bases matching TRBD2. Per the germline V gene, CDR1 is SGDLS and CDR2 is YYNGEE. CDR3 size: 15 residues. V shed 3 bases and J 8 bases; nucleotides not matched to a gene: 9. CDR3: CASSAIAGVVDEQFF. CDR3 nucleotide sequence: TGTGCCAGCAGCGCCATAGCGGGAGTGGTCGATGAGCAGTTCTTC. The full variable domain, its missing parts supplied by reference TRBV9 and TRBJ2-1, is DSGVTQTPKHLITATGQRVTLRCSPRSGDLSVYWYQQSLDQGLQFLIQYYNGEERAKGNILERFSAQQFPDLHSELNLSSLELGDSALYFCASSAIAGVVDEQFFGPGTRLTVL.

This clone came up once. The rearrangement uses TRBV10-3 and TRBJ2-1; 8 positions agree with TRBD2. This CDR3 is built from 16 residues. The germline V gene encodes CDR1 ENHRY and CDR2 SYGVKD. The junction had 5 bases not matched to a gene; V was cut back by 0 bases and J by 4 bases. Written as DNA, the CDR3 is TGTGCCATCAGTGAGTCGAGGGTAGCGGGGTACAATGAGCAGTTCTTC. Residues: CAISESRVAGYNEQFF.

The chain employs TRBV9 and TRBJ1-5, with 7 bases aligning to TRBD1. The CDR3 spans 13 residues. Per the germline V gene, CDR1 is SGDLS and CDR2 is YYNGEE. J was trimmed by 7 bases and V by 2 bases; bases with no gene match: 3. In nucleotides, the CDR3 is TGTGCCAGCAGCGTGACAGGGAGCCAGCCCCAGCATTTT. It is translated as CASSVTGSQPQHF.

V and J are TRBV4-3 and TRBJ2-7; 9 bases align to TRBD2. This CDR3 has 15 amino acids. Germline lookup yields CDR1 LGHNA and CDR2 YSLEER. J gave up 2 bases and V 1 base, and 3 bases lay outside the gene matches. CDR3 sequence reads: CASSQVLAGAYEQYF. For the CDR3, the DNA is TGCGCCAGCAGCCAAGTATTAGCGGGAGCCTACGAGCAGTACTTC.

The chain couples TRBV24-1 to TRBJ2-5; a weak D match, TRBD1 (5 bases). The germline gives CDR1 KGHDR, CDR2 SFDVKD. V was pared by 4 bases and J by 2 bases, with 13 bases between. This CDR3 is 15 amino acids long. The CDR3 DNA reads TGTGCCACCAGTGAATTCATCAGGGATCAAGAGACCCAGTACTTC. Its protein is CATSEFIRDQETQYF.

The CDR3 reads CATKGDSTDTQYF. The DNA of the CDR3 is TGTGCCACAAAGGGGGATAGCACAGATACGCAGTATTTT. V is TRBV10-3 and J is TRBJ2-3; maybe TRBD1 (6 bases). The CDR3 has 13 amino acids. The V end lost 10 bases, the J end lost 0 bases, and 11 bases lay between the germline ends. Germline V gene lookup returns CDR1 ENHRY and CDR2 SYGVKD.

The chain uses TRBV6-5 and TRBJ1-5; tentative D call: TRBD1 (5 bases). CDR1 is MNHEY, CDR2 SVGAGI, per germline. This CDR3 is built from 14 residues. The V end was cut by 10 bases, the J end by 0 bases, with 13 bases between. The CDR3 sequence: CATLAGGSNQPQHF. For the CDR3, the DNA is TGTGCCACCCTAGCGGGGGGTAGCAATCAGCCCCAGCATTTT.